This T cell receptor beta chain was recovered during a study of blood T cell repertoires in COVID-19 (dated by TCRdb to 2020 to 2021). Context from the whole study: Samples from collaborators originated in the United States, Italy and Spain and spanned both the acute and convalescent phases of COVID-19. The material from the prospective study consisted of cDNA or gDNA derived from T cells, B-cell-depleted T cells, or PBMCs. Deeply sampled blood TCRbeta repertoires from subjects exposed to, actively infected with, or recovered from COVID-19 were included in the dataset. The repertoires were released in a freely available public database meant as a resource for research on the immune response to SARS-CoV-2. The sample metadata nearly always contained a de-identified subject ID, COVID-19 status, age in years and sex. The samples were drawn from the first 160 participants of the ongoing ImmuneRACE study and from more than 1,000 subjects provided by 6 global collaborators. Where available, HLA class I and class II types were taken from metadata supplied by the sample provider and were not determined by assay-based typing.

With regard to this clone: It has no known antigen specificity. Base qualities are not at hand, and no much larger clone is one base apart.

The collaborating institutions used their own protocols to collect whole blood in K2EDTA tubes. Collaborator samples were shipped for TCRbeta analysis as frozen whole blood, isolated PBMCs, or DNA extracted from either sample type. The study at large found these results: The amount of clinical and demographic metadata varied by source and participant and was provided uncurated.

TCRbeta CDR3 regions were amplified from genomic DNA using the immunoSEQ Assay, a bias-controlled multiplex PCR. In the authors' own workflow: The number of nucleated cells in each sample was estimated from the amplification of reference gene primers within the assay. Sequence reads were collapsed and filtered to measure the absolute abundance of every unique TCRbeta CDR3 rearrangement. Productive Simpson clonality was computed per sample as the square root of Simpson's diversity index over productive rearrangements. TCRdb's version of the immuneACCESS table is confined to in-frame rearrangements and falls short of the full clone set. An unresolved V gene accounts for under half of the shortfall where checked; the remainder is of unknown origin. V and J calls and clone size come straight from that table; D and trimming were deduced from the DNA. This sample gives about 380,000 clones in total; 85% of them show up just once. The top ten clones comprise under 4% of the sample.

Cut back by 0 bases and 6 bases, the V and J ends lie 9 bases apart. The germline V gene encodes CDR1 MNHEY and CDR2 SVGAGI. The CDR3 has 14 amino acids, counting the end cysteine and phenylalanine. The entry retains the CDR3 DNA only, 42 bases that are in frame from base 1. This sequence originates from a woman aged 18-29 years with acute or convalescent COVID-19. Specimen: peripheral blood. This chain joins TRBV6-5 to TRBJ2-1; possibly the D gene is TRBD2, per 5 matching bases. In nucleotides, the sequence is TGTGCCAGCAGTTACTCGAGAGAGGGCAATGAGCAGTTCTTC. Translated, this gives CASSYSREGNEQFF.